This T cell receptor beta chain was sequenced in a study of T cell responses to AZD1222 COVID-19 vaccine. At the level of the study: Investigators merged groups given second doses at roughly 4 or roughly 12 weeks. Study-wide findings and caveats: Donors were largely white British and mainly female; clonal diversity was possibly underestimated. Compared with day 0, the breadth and depth of the Spike-specific TCR repertoire rose significantly after two doses of AZD1222.

On this clone itself: No antigen is known for it.

Method: immunoSEQ multiplex PCR; TCRdb's copy keeps in-frame clones and lacks some. The data hold roughly 130,000 clones, with roughly 92% observed a single time. This CDR3 is built from 14 residues. The germline gives CDR1 KGHSH, CDR2 LQKENI. Trimming shortened V by 6 bases and J by 2 bases, and 11 bases separated the two germline ends. The TCR comes from an adult in good health. The V call is TRBV18, the J call TRBJ1-3; possible D gene TRBD1, 6 bases. This specimen was peripheral blood, taken on day 0 of AZD1222 vaccination. The CDR3 DNA is TGTGCCAGCTCCCAACAGGGAGCTGGAAACACCATATATTTT. Translating it yields CASSQQGAGNTIYF.